The 8 T cell receptor beta chains below all came from one sample that was sequenced in a study of cytomegalovirus exposure and HLA in healthy donors. Generated by immunoSEQ multiplex PCR, the TCRdb table keeps only in-frame clones and is missing some. This sample has some 260,000 clones; around 90% occur once, and the top ten carry 2.5% to 3.5%. The specimen sequenced was PBMCs. These receptors originate from a woman aged 25 to 39 in good health and CMV-seronegative.

V usage is TRBV7-2 and J usage is TRBJ2-5; TRBD2 agrees at 7 bases. There are 14 residues in the CDR3. Germline V CDR1 and CDR2: SGHTA, FQGNSA. The junction had 7 bases not matched to a gene; V was cut back by 3 bases and J by 6 bases. The CDR3 region has the DNA TGTGCCAGCAGCTTTGGGGGAGGGCTACAGACCCAGTACTTC. It is translated as CASSFGGGLQTQYF. Full variable domain (outside the CDR3, taken from reference TRBV7-2 and TRBJ2-5): GAGVSQSPSNKVTEKGKDVELRCDPISGHTALYWYRQSLGQGLEFLIYFQGNSAPDKSGLPSDRFSAERTGGSVSTLTIQRTQQEDSAVYLCASSFGGGLQTQYFGPGTRLLVL.

The chain joins TRBV6-5 to TRBJ2-7; 12 nucleotides match TRBD1. Per the germline V gene, CDR1 is MNHEY and CDR2 is SVGAGI. The trim removed 5 bases at V and 3 bases at J, leaving 5 bases unmatched. The CDR3 is 15 amino acids. The CDR3 DNA is TGTGCCAGCAGTGGCCGGGACAGGGGGCTCTACGAGCAGTACTTC. It codes for CASSGRDRGLYEQYF.

The chain joins TRBV25-1 to TRBJ1-2, with D perhaps matching TRBD1 (6 bases). CDR1 and CDR2 from the germline V gene are MGHDK and SYGVNS. Trimming pared 2 bases from V and 4 bases from J, leaving 11 bases between. The length of the CDR3 is 14 residues. CDR3 bases: TGTGCCAGCAGTGAACCAGGGGTCGGCTATGGCTACACCTTC. It encodes CASSEPGVGYGYTF.

V usage is TRBV11-2 and J usage is TRBJ2-3, with D unresolved. Trimming took 5 bases from V and 2 from J, leaving 20 bases between them. From germline, CDR1 is SGHAT and CDR2 FQNNGV. CDR3 length equals 17 residues. The CDR3 loop reads CASSPILWQEITDTQYF. The CDR3 DNA reads TGTGCCAGCAGCCCCATCCTCTGGCAGGAGATCACAGATACGCAGTATTTT. The variable domain in full, completed from reference TRBV11-2 and TRBJ2-3, reads EAGVAQSPRYKIIEKRQSVAFWCNPISGHATLYWYQQILGQGPKLLIQFQNNGVVDDSQLPKDRFSAERLKGVDSTLKIQPAKLEDSAVYLCASSPILWQEITDTQYFGPGTRLTVL.

V gene TRBV10-2 combines with J gene TRBJ1-1, with D possibly being TRBD1 (5 bases). CDR3 length equals 13 residues. Trimming left V 3 bases short and J 6 bases short, with 11 bases between. The germline V gene encodes CDR1 WSHSY and CDR2 SAAADI. The CDR3 region is CASSDSGPAEAFF. CDR3 DNA: TGCGCCAGCAGTGACTCGGGACCCGCTGAAGCTTTCTTT.

The gene calls are TRBV9 and TRBJ2-3; no clear D. Trimming stripped 2 bases from V and 0 bases from J, with 4 bases between. The CDR3 has 13 amino acids. Looked up from germline, CDR1 is SGDLS and CDR2 is YYNGEE. The CDR3: CASSVTSTDTQYF. The CDR3 nucleotides are TGTGCCAGCAGCGTTACTAGCACAGATACGCAGTATTTT.

The chain joins TRBV30 to TRBJ2-5; TRBD1 matches 7 bases. The CDR3 is made up of 14 amino acids. The trim removed 0 bases at V and 4 bases at J, leaving 5 bases unmatched. The germline V gene encodes CDR1 GTSNPN and CDR2 SVGIG (reference sequence). This CDR3 is CAWSVRQGIETQYF. The CDR3 region has the DNA TGTGCCTGGAGTGTACGACAGGGTATAGAGACCCAGTACTTC.

The chain carries TRBV6-6 and TRBJ2-2; D ambiguous. This CDR3 is built from 14 residues. Per germline, CDR1 MNHNY and CDR2 SVGAGI (reference sequence). The ends were cut back, 0 bases at V and 6 bases at J, with 8 bases in the middle. The DNA of the CDR3 is TGTGCCAGCAGTTACTCAAGGGATTCCGGGGAGCTGTTTTTT. It specifies CASSYSRDSGELFF.